This entry describes one TCR beta chain. Authors' analysis steps: Counts of nucleated cells, estimated from reference gene primer amplification, were obtained. This table comes from immunoSEQ multiplex PCR, and its TCRdb copy is limited to in-frame clones, with some not included. That table supplies the V and J calls and clone size; D and trimming were determined from the DNA. The sample has 200,000 to 250,000 clones; 85% to 90% are singletons. The source of the sample is a study of blood T cell repertoires in COVID-19. At the level of the study: T cells, B-cell-depleted T cells, or PBMCs provided the cDNA or gDNA that served as material.

Germline assignment: CDR1 MNHEY and CDR2 SVGEGT. Trimming took off 2 bases at V and 0 bases at J, with 18 bases between the two ends. This CDR3 is built from 18 residues. The source is a man aged 18-30 years with active or convalescent COVID-19. Material: peripheral blood. This chain uses TRBV6-2 or TRBV6-3 with TRBJ2-3; tentatively, D is TRBD1 (6 bases). Written as DNA, the CDR3 is TGTGCCAGCAGTTACGTCTTTGGACAGCATGCTAGCACAGATACGCAGTATTTT. Translation: CASSYVFGQHASTDTQYF.